This TCR beta chain comes out of a study of identical twins. Broader study findings: Possibly, invariant MAIT and iNKT cells partly confounded zero-insertion analyses.

In germline, CDR1 is SGHRS, CDR2 YFSETQ. The CDR3 spans 15 residues. Between the trimmed V and J ends, which lost 4 bases and 3 bases, there was a span of 14 bases. This clonotype was detected many times. Antigen specificity is unknown. Template switching introduced a universal primer site, and the cDNA bore unique molecular identifiers. Each CDR3 protein is one row after TCRdb ran MiXCR on the 5' RACE reads. Of 200,000 to 250,000 distinct CDR3 sequences detected, about 7.5% appear once; the ten largest clones hold around 5.4%. The same sample was also studied in work on yellow fever vaccine responses in identical twins.

The chain recombines TRBV5-1 with TRBJ1-5, with D possibly matching TRBD1 (6 bases). Sequences were obtained from CD8+ T cells sorted from blood. The sequence was obtained from a woman younger than 30 in good health. CDR3 sequence reads: CASSPSGQSNQPQHF. For the CDR3, the DNA is TGCGCCAGCAGCCCATCAGGACAGTCCAATCAGCCCCAGCATTTT.